A selection of T cell receptor beta chains follows, all from one sample in a study of T cell clones after liver transplantation. Profiled with immunoSEQ multiplex PCR; TCRdb holds only in-frame clones, not every one. The sample gives under 35,000 clones, more than 90% of which show up once; 25% to 30% is in the top ten. The sample was CD8+ T cells from blood, taken 12 months after liver transplant. The receptors were sampled from a human patient who received a liver transplant. Some T cells could come from the graft donor. Each CDR3 is given with its conserved first and last residue. The D gene is left open where the match is weak. Not all rows give a size; the values are once, few, many and, for expanded clones, a class.

d_call: NA; v_call: TRBV2; clone_size: NA; j_call: TRBJ2-7; cdr3_nt: TGTGCCAGCATACGTTTTGTCCGAAGCTCCTACGAGCAGTACTTC; cdr3_aa: CASIRFVRSSYEQYF
d_call: NA; v_call: TRBV27; clone_size: NA; j_call: TRBJ2-5; cdr3_nt: TGTGCCAGCAGCGGGTCGTCAGAGACCCAGTACTTC; cdr3_aa: CASSGSSETQYF
d_call: NA; v_call: TRBV13; clone_size: NA; j_call: TRBJ2-2; cdr3_nt: TGTGCCAGCATGATCTGGAACGGGGAGCTGTTTTTT; cdr3_aa: CASMIWNGELFF
d_call: TRBD2; v_call: TRBV7-9; clone_size: NA; j_call: TRBJ2-1; cdr3_nt: TGTGCCAGCAGCTCCCCGGCCCCAGGGACTAGCAGTGTGGGGGAGCAGTTCTTC; cdr3_aa: CASSSPAPGTSSVGEQFF
d_call: TRBD2; v_call: TRBV19; clone_size: NA; j_call: TRBJ2-1; cdr3_nt: TGTGCCAGTAGTACCTGGGACCGAACGGGACTAGCGGGAGGAGGGGAGCAGTTCTTC; cdr3_aa: CASSTWDRTGLAGGGEQFF
d_call: NA; v_call: TRBV7-9; clone_size: NA; j_call: TRBJ2-5; cdr3_nt: TGTGCCAGCAGCTCACCGGCAGGTAAACTCCAAGAGACCCAGTACTTC; cdr3_aa: CASSSPAGKLQETQYF
d_call: TRBD1; v_call: TRBV5-4; clone_size: NA; j_call: TRBJ2-2; cdr3_nt: TGTGCCAGCAGCTTCACTTCGACAGGGTTCGGTGAGGAGCTGTTTTTT; cdr3_aa: CASSFTSTGFGEELFF
d_call: NA; v_call: TRBV4-1; clone_size: NA; j_call: TRBJ2-5; cdr3_nt: TGCGCCAGCAGCGATAGGACAGTCGGGGAGACCCAGTACTTC; cdr3_aa: CASSDRTVGETQYF
d_call: TRBD2; v_call: TRBV9; clone_size: NA; j_call: TRBJ2-1; cdr3_nt: TGTGCCAGCAGCGGCCCCCTCACTAGCGGGAGGGATTGGCATGAGCAGTTCTTC; cdr3_aa: CASSGPLTSGRDWHEQFF
d_call: TRBD1; v_call: TRBV9; clone_size: NA; j_call: TRBJ1-2; cdr3_nt: TGTGCCAGCAGCGTAGGTCGACAGGGGGCGCAGGGCTACACCTTC; cdr3_aa: CASSVGRQGAQGYTF
d_call: TRBD1; v_call: TRBV13; clone_size: few; j_call: TRBJ2-5; cdr3_nt: TGTGCCAGCAGATCCGGGACAGGGGAAGAGACCCAGTACTTC; cdr3_aa: CASRSGTGEETQYF
d_call: NA; v_call: TRBV28; clone_size: NA; j_call: TRBJ1-2; cdr3_nt: TGTGCCAGCAACTCCTTTACAGTTAACTATGGCTACACCTTC; cdr3_aa: CASNSFTVNYGYTF
d_call: NA; v_call: TRBV11-2; clone_size: NA; j_call: TRBJ2-7; cdr3_nt: TGTGCCAGCAGCCTAAGGACAGATGCAGAGCAGTACTTC; cdr3_aa: CASSLRTDAEQYF
d_call: TRBD1; v_call: TRBV27; clone_size: NA; j_call: TRBJ2-4; cdr3_nt: TGTGCCAGCAGTTGGGGGACAGGGGAGAACATTCAGTACTTC; cdr3_aa: CASSWGTGENIQYF
d_call: NA; v_call: TRBV25-1; clone_size: NA; j_call: TRBJ1-1; cdr3_nt: TGTGCCAGCAGGGAGATTAATGAAGCTTTCTTT; cdr3_aa: CASREINEAFF
d_call: NA; v_call: TRBV5-1; clone_size: NA; j_call: TRBJ2-7; cdr3_nt: TGCGCCAGCAGCGGAGAGCCGCCCGGATTGGACTTC; cdr3_aa: CASSGEPPGLDF
d_call: NA; v_call: TRBV5-1; clone_size: NA; j_call: TRBJ2-7; cdr3_nt: TGCGCCAGCAGCTTGGGCTACGAGCAGTACTTC; cdr3_aa: CASSLGYEQYF
d_call: TRBD1; v_call: TRBV5-8; clone_size: NA; j_call: TRBJ2-7; cdr3_nt: TGTGCCAGCAGCGCCGGAACAGGGGAGGAGCAGTACTTC; cdr3_aa: CASSAGTGEEQYF
d_call: TRBD2; v_call: TRBV6-1; clone_size: NA; j_call: TRBJ2-7; cdr3_nt: TGTGCCAGCAGCTGGACTAGCCCTACCTACGAGCAGTACTTC; cdr3_aa: CASSWTSPTYEQYF
d_call: NA; v_call: TRBV30; clone_size: NA; j_call: TRBJ2-7; cdr3_nt: TGTGCCTGTGAGACGGATTCCTACGAGCAGTACTTC; cdr3_aa: CACETDSYEQYF
d_call: NA; v_call: TRBV7-9; clone_size: NA; j_call: TRBJ2-7; cdr3_nt: TGTGCCAGCAGCTTAGAAGGCGGAGGGGGAAACGAGCAGTACTTC; cdr3_aa: CASSLEGGGGNEQYF
d_call: NA; v_call: TRBV27; clone_size: once; j_call: TRBJ1-2; cdr3_nt: TGTGCCAGCAGCATACGGGACGGTAACGCATATGGCTACACCTTC; cdr3_aa: CASSIRDGNAYGYTF
d_call: TRBD2; v_call: TRBV12-5; clone_size: NA; j_call: TRBJ2-5; cdr3_nt: TGTGCTAGTGTCCCCGGGACTAGCGAATTCGCCCAAGAGACCCAGTACTTC; cdr3_aa: CASVPGTSEFAQETQYF
d_call: TRBD1; v_call: TRBV29-1; clone_size: NA; j_call: TRBJ2-1; cdr3_nt: TGCAGCGTTGATTCCCCACAGGGGGGCGGGGATGAGCAGTTCTTC; cdr3_aa: CSVDSPQGGGDEQFF
d_call: NA; v_call: TRBV9; clone_size: NA; j_call: TRBJ2-7; cdr3_nt: TGTGCCAGCAGCGCCGCACCAGGGCACGAGCAGTACTTC; cdr3_aa: CASSAAPGHEQYF
d_call: NA; v_call: TRBV29-1; clone_size: NA; j_call: TRBJ2-5; cdr3_nt: TGCAGCGTTGAAGGCAAGGAGGAGACCCAGTACTTC; cdr3_aa: CSVEGKEETQYF
d_call: NA; v_call: TRBV13; clone_size: NA; j_call: TRBJ2-7; cdr3_nt: TGTGCCAGCAGCTTAGGCCGCGGCAGGGCTCACGAGCAGTACTTC; cdr3_aa: CASSLGRGRAHEQYF
d_call: NA; v_call: TRBV7-9; clone_size: NA; j_call: TRBJ2-3; cdr3_nt: TGTGCCACCCTGGAGGGGCTCGGAGATACGCAGTATTTT; cdr3_aa: CATLEGLGDTQYF
d_call: NA; v_call: TRBV13; clone_size: NA; j_call: TRBJ1-5; cdr3_nt: TGTGCCAGCAGCTCCAGGGGAGGCAATCAGCCCCAGCATTTT; cdr3_aa: CASSSRGGNQPQHF
d_call: NA; v_call: TRBV5-8; clone_size: once; j_call: TRBJ2-3; cdr3_nt: TGTGCCAGCAGCTTGATCTCTAGCACAGATACGCAGTATTTT; cdr3_aa: CASSLISSTDTQYF
d_call: NA; v_call: TRBV27; clone_size: NA; j_call: TRBJ2-7; cdr3_nt: TGTGCCAGCAGGCCTTCACAGGGGGGGTCGCCCTACGAGCAGTACTTC; cdr3_aa: CASRPSQGGSPYEQYF
d_call: NA; v_call: TRBV6-5; clone_size: NA; j_call: TRBJ2-7; cdr3_nt: TGTGCCAGCAGTTACCAACAGGACTCCTACGAGCAGTACTTC; cdr3_aa: CASSYQQDSYEQYF
d_call: NA; v_call: TRBV15; clone_size: NA; j_call: TRBJ1-5; cdr3_nt: TGTGCCACCAGCAGAGATACAATAACTCCCTCGGGTCAGCCCCAGCATTTT; cdr3_aa: CATSRDTITPSGQPQHF
d_call: NA; v_call: TRBV6-5; clone_size: NA; j_call: TRBJ2-5; cdr3_nt: TGTGCCAGCACCCTCGGGCCTCAAGAGACCCAGTACTTC; cdr3_aa: CASTLGPQETQYF
d_call: NA; v_call: TRBV5-4; clone_size: NA; j_call: TRBJ1-3; cdr3_nt: TGTGCCAGCAGCCTTTACAGCTACTCTGGAAACACCATATATTTT; cdr3_aa: CASSLYSYSGNTIYF
d_call: TRBD2; v_call: TRBV7-2; clone_size: NA; j_call: TRBJ2-2; cdr3_nt: TGTGCCAGCAGCTCCCCAGGGCGCTTGGCGGGAGGTAAAACCGGGGAGCTGTTTTTT; cdr3_aa: CASSSPGRLAGGKTGELFF
d_call: TRBD2; v_call: TRBV7-6; clone_size: once; j_call: TRBJ2-7; cdr3_nt: TGTGCCAGCAGCTTAAGACTAGCGGGAGAAGAGCAGTACTTC; cdr3_aa: CASSLRLAGEEQYF
d_call: TRBD1; v_call: TRBV4-2; clone_size: NA; j_call: TRBJ1-2; cdr3_nt: TGTGCCAGCAGCCAAGAGTCGGCCACAGGGGATGGCTACACCTTC; cdr3_aa: CASSQESATGDGYTF
d_call: TRBD1; v_call: TRBV29-1; clone_size: NA; j_call: TRBJ2-7; cdr3_nt: TGCAGCATTCGGACAGGGGACTCCTACGAGCAGTACTTC; cdr3_aa: CSIRTGDSYEQYF
d_call: TRBD2; v_call: TRBV14; clone_size: NA; j_call: TRBJ2-2; cdr3_nt: TGTGCCAGCAGCCAAGCTAGCGGTCTATCCGGGGAGCTGTTTTTT; cdr3_aa: CASSQASGLSGELFF
d_call: TRBD2; v_call: TRBV5-6; clone_size: once; j_call: TRBJ2-1; cdr3_nt: TGTGCCAGCAGCTTGGAACTAGCGTACAATGAGCAGTTCTTC; cdr3_aa: CASSLELAYNEQFF
d_call: NA; v_call: TRBV5-1; clone_size: NA; j_call: TRBJ1-1; cdr3_nt: TGCGCCAGCAGCTTGGAAGGCAGGGTTGGCACTGAAGCTTTCTTT; cdr3_aa: CASSLEGRVGTEAFF
d_call: TRBD2; v_call: TRBV25-1; clone_size: NA; j_call: TRBJ2-7; cdr3_nt: TGTGCCAGCAGTGAGAAAGCGGGAGGGCCCTACGAGCAGTACTTC; cdr3_aa: CASSEKAGGPYEQYF
d_call: NA; v_call: TRBV19; clone_size: NA; j_call: TRBJ2-1; cdr3_nt: TGTGCCAGTAGTACGTCCCCCATCTCCTACAATGAGCAGTTCTTC; cdr3_aa: CASSTSPISYNEQFF
d_call: NA; v_call: TRBV5-1; clone_size: NA; j_call: TRBJ2-5; cdr3_nt: TGCGCCAGCAGCTTGTCGGTGTCAGCGAAACAACGCCCGACGGAGACCCAGTACTTC; cdr3_aa: CASSLSVSAKQRPTETQYF
d_call: TRBD1; v_call: TRBV7-3; clone_size: NA; j_call: TRBJ2-1; cdr3_nt: TGTGCCAGCAGCACCGTACCGGGACAGGGGGTTGGGCAGTTCTTC; cdr3_aa: CASSTVPGQGVGQFF
d_call: TRBD1; v_call: TRBV27; clone_size: NA; j_call: TRBJ1-2; cdr3_nt: TGTGCCAGCAGTTCTATAACGCCAGGGGGCCGCTATGGCTACACCTTC; cdr3_aa: CASSSITPGGRYGYTF
d_call: NA; v_call: TRBV7-3; clone_size: NA; j_call: TRBJ1-5; cdr3_nt: TGTGCCAGCAGCCCCAGGACGGACTCTGGGCAGCCCCAGCATTTT; cdr3_aa: CASSPRTDSGQPQHF
d_call: NA; v_call: TRBV11-3; clone_size: NA; j_call: TRBJ2-3; cdr3_nt: TGTGCCAGCAGCTTGGACTTTAGACTAGGCACAGATACGCAGTATTTT; cdr3_aa: CASSLDFRLGTDTQYF